This is a list of T cell receptor beta chains from one sample in a study of cytomegalovirus exposure and HLA in healthy donors. Some clones are missing from TCRdb's copy, which holds only in-frame ones; the method was immunoSEQ multiplex PCR. The repertoire table contains under 100,000 clones. The sequencing input was PBMCs. Receptor source: a man aged 30 to 45 in good health and CMV-seronegative. CDR3s leave out the opening cysteine and the closing phenylalanine or tryptophan. The D gene is left open where the match is weak.

J: TRBJ1-1; D: .; V: TRBV5-8; CDR3: ASSRSGGLTEAF
J: TRBJ2-1; D: .; V: TRBV19; CDR3: ASSISATAMQF
J: TRBJ2-2; D: TRBD1; V: TRBV5-1; CDR3: ASRQGVTGELF
J: TRBJ1-1; D: TRBD1; V: TRBV2; CDR3: ASSAWDSTEAF
J: TRBJ1-2; D: TRBD1; V: TRBV5-4; CDR3: ASSLGQGAFGYT
J: TRBJ2-2; D: .; V: TRBV7-9; CDR3: ASSLGQDTGELF
J: TRBJ1-2; D: .; V: TRBV29-1; CDR3: SVESGIGNYGYT
J: TRBJ2-1; D: .; V: TRBV2; CDR3: ASSGRGLDSYNEQF
J: TRBJ1-2; D: .; V: TRBV9; CDR3: ASSVADFPNYGYT
J: TRBJ1-2; D: .; V: TRBV4-2; CDR3: ASSQDKGRGGYT
J: TRBJ2-7; D: TRBD2; V: TRBV7-3; CDR3: ASSTTGTSGILEQY
J: TRBJ1-1; D: TRBD1; V: TRBV6-5; CDR3: ASRDRDFLTEAF
J: TRBJ2-7; D: .; V: TRBV5-1; CDR3: ASSLGPSEQY
J: TRBJ1-5; D: .; V: TRBV27; CDR3: ASSSGEEPQH
J: TRBJ2-7; D: TRBD2; V: TRBV28; CDR3: ASGLAGTSQHYEQY
J: TRBJ1-1; D: .; V: TRBV7-9; CDR3: ASSPSNRENTEAF